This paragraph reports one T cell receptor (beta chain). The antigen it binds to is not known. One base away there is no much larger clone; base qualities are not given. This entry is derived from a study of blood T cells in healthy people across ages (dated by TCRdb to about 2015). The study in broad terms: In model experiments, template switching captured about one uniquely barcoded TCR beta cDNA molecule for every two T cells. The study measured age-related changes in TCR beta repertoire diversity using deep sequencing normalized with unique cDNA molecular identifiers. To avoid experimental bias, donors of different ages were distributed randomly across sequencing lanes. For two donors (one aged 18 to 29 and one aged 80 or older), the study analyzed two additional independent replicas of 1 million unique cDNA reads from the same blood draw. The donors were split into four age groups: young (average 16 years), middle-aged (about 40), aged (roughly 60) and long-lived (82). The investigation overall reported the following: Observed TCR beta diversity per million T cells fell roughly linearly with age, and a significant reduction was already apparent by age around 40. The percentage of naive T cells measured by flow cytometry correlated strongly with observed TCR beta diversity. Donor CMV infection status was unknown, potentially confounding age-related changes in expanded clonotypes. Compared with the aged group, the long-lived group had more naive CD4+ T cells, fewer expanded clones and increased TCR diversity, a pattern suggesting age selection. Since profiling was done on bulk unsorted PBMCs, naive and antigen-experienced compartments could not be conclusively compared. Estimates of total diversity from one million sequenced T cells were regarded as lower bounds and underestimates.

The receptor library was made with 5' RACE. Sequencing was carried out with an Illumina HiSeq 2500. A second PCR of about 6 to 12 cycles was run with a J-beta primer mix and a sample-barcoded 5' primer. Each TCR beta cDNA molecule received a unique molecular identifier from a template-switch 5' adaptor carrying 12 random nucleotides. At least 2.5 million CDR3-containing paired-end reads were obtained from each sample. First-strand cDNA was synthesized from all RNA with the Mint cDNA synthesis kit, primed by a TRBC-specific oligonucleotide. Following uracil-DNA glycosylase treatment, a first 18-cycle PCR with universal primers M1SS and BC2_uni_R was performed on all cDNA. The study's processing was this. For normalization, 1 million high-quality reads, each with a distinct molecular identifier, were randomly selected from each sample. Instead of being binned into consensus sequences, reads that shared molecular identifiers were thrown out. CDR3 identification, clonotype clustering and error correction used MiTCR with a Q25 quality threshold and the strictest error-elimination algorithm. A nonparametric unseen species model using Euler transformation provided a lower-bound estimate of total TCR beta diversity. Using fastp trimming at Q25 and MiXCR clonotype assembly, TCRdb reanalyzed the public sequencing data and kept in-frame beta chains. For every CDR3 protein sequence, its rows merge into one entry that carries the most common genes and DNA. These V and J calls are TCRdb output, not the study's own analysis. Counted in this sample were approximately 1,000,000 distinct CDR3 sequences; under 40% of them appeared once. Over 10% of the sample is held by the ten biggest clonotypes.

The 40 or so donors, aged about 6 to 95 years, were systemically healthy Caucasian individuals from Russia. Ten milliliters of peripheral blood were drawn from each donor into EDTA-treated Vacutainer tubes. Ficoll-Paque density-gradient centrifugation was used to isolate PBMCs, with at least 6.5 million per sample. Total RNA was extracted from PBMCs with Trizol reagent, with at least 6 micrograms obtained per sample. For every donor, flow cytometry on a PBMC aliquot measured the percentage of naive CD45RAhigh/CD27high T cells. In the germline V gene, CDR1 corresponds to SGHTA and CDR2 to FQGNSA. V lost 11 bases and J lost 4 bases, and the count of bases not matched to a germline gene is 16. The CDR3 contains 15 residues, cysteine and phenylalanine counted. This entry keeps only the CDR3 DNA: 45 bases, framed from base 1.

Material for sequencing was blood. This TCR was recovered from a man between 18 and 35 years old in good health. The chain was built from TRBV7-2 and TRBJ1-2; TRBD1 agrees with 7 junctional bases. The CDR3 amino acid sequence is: CAASTGDNTVYGYTF. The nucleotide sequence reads TGTGCCGCCTCAACAGGGGATAATACTGTCTATGGCTACACCTTC.